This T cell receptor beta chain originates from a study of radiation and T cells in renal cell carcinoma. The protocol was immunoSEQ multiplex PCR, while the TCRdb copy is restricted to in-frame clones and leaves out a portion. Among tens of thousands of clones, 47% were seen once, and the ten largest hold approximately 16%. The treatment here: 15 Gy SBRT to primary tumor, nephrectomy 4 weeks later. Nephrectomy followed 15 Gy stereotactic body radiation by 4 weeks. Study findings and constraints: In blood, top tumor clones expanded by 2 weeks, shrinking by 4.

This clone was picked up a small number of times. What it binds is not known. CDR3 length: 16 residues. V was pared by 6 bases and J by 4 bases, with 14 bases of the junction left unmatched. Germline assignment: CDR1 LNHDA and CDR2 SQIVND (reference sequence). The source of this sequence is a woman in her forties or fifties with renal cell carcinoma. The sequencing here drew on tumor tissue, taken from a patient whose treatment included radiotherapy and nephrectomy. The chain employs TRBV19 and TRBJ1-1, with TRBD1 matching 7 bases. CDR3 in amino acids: CASRRATGADGTEAFF. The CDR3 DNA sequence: TGTGCCAGTAGGAGGGCCACAGGGGCCGATGGCACTGAAGCTTTCTTT.